The 32 T cell receptor beta chains below all came from one sample that was sequenced in a study of tissue T cells after allogeneic stem cell transplantation. Repertoires were generated with immunoSEQ multiplex PCR, while TCRdb's copy carries only in-frame clones and drops some. This table has tens of thousands of clones, approximately 70% appearing once. The sample comprised blood. The receptors here all came from a female BALB/c mouse in good health. The MHC haplotype recorded for the strain is H2-d.

Remarks on this clone: Genes and germline are mouse. The read terminates 1 residue ahead of where the CDR3 ends, so the germline J gene completes it. The V call is TRBV13-1, the J call TRBJ1-3, with 7 bases lining up with TRBD1. CDR1 and CDR2 (germline): NSHNY, SYGAGN. This CDR3 has 13 amino acids. With 9 bases clipped from V and 0 bases from J, the junction kept 3 bases outside the gene matches. The CDR3 is CAIGQVSGNTLYF. CDR3 DNA, as far as it was read: TGTGCCATCGGACAGGTTTCTGGAAATACGCTCTAT.

As concerns this clone: Gene names are the mouse ones. The read terminates 1 residue before the CDR3 end, so the remaining end is supplied by the germline J gene. The chain uses TRBV29 and TRBJ1-2; 7 bases align to TRBD1. CDR3 length equals 15 residues. Trimming took 5 bases from V and 0 from J; bases not matched to a gene: 6. CDR1 is MSHET, CDR2 SYDVDS, per germline. The covered CDR3 bases are TGTGCTAGCAGTAGACAGGGCCCCCCAAACTCCGACTACACC. This gives the protein CASSRQGPPNSDYT. The entire CDR3 sequence reads CASSRQGPPNSDYTF.

Comments on this clone: Gene names follow the mouse nomenclature. The read finishes 1 residue shy of the CDR3 end, and the germline J gene is used to complete it. The V gene is TRBV13-2, the J gene TRBJ2-5; D unclear. Looked up from germline, CDR1 is NNHNN and CDR2 is SYGAGS (reference sequence). Trimming left V 3 bases short and J 1 base short, with 6 bases between. This CDR3 is built from 13 residues. CDR3 DNA, as far as it was read: TGTGCCAGCGGTGGGGGAGACCAAGACACCCAGTAC. Amino acids: CASGGGDQDTQY. Given in full, the CDR3 is CASGGGDQDTQYF.

A note on this clone: Any gene name here is a mouse gene name. The sequence runs out 1 residue before the end of the CDR3; the remainder is reconstructed from the germline J gene. The chain carries TRBV2 and TRBJ1-2, with D hard to call. Germline V gene sequence: CDR1 LGHNA, CDR2 YSYQKL. The V gene lost 0 bases and the J gene lost 0 bases, with 5 bases spanning the gap. The length of the CDR3 is 14 residues. CDR3: CASSQDISNSDYTF. Partial CDR3 DNA: TGTGCCAGCAGCCAAGACATCTCAAACTCCGACTACACC.

With regard to this clone: Germline and genes here are mouse. The read finishes 1 residue shy of the CDR3 end, and the germline J gene is used to complete it. This sequence joins TRBV4 and TRBJ2-1, with 10 bases that match TRBD2. The V and J ends lost 3 bases and 7 bases, in that order; junction bases with no gene match: 3. Germline V gene lookup returns CDR1 LGHDT and CDR2 YNNKQL (reference sequence). There are 14 residues in the CDR3. CDR3 residues: CASSYLGGLAEQFF. CDR3 bases read: TGTGCCAGCAGCTATCTGGGGGGGCTAGCTGAGCAGTTC.

In the case of this clone: Gene names denote mouse genes. The read gets to within 1 residue of the CDR3 end, and the germline J gene fills in the rest. V and J are TRBV20 and TRBJ1-1, with D maybe TRBD1 (6 bases). The V end lost 4 bases, the J end lost 0 bases, and 9 bases lay between the germline ends. Per germline, CDR1 GFQATS and CDR2 STVNSAI. The CDR3 runs to 13 residues. The CDR3 region is CGATGTTNTEVFF. The part of the CDR3 DNA that was read is TGTGGTGCTACCGGGACAACAAACACAGAAGTCTTC. The full variable domain, in which reference TRBV20 and TRBJ1-1 provide the parts outside the CDR3, is GALVYQYPRRTICKSGTSMRMECQAVGFQATSVAWYRQSPQKTFELIALSTVNSAIKYEQNFTQEKFPISHPNLSFSSMTVLNAYLEDRGLYLCGATGTTNTEVFFGKGTRLTVV.

The sample holds a few counts of this clone. The gene names here belong to mouse. The read stops 1 residue short of the end of the CDR3; the missing end is completed from the germline J gene. The chain couples TRBV14 to TRBJ2-7; 10 positions match TRBD1. The CDR3 spans 13 residues. Per germline, CDR1 SGHDT and CDR2 FRDEAV. Unmatched junction bases numbered 3, after V lost 4 bases and J lost 5 bases. CDR3 DNA, as far as it was read: TGTGCCAGCAGTCGACAGGGGGCGGATGAACAGTAC. Its translation: CASSRQGADEQY. The whole CDR3 sequence is CASSRQGADEQYF. Complete variable domain (other parts from reference TRBV14 and TRBJ2-7): EAGVTQSPRYAVLQEGQAVSFWCDPISGHDTLYWYQQPRDQGPQLLVYFRDEAVIDNSQLPSDRFSAVRPKGTNSTLKIQSAKQGDTATYLCASSRQGADEQYFGPGTRLTVL.

As for this clone: The germline and genes are mouse ones. With the read ending 1 residue before the CDR3 end, the germline J gene is used to fill in that end. The V gene is TRBV4, the J gene TRBJ2-5, with a weak D call TRBD1 (5 bases). V gave up 5 bases and J gave up 0 bases, with 9 bases separating them. The germline gives CDR1 LGHDT, CDR2 YNNKQL (reference sequence). CDR3 size: 14 residues. The sequenced part of the CDR3 DNA is TGTGCCAGCAGCCAGGGAGCTAACCAAGACACCCAGTAC. The encoded protein is CASSQGANQDTQY. The full CDR3 protein is CASSQGANQDTQYF.

In the case of this clone: The germline and genes are mouse ones. The CDR3 end lies 1 residue beyond the end of the read and is filled in from the germline J gene. This chain connects TRBV29 to TRBJ2-3; 7 positions match TRBD2. V lost 3 bases and J lost 1; bases outside the gene matches: 4. This CDR3 comprises 15 residues. Germline V CDR1 and CDR2: MSHET, SYDVDS. The DNA read from the CDR3 is TGTGCTAGCAGTTTGGGGGGGAGAGGTGCAGAAACGCTGTAT. It is translated as CASSLGGRGAETLY. The whole CDR3 sequence reads CASSLGGRGAETLYF.

To note about this clone: The genes are named according to mouse. From the germline J gene comes the end of the CDR3, since the read stops 1 residue before it. The chain couples TRBV4 to TRBJ2-1, with 14 bases matching TRBD2. From germline, CDR1 is LGHDT and CDR2 YNNKQL (reference sequence). This CDR3 has 17 residues. Trimming removed 5 bases from V and 1 base from J; junction bases left unmatched: 4. The DNA read from the CDR3 is TGTGCCAGCAGCAAGGGACTGGGGGGGCCCAACTATGCTGAGCAGTTC. Translating it yields CASSKGLGGPNYAEQF. The whole CDR3 region reads CASSKGLGGPNYAEQFF.

Of note for this clone: Each gene name is a mouse one. The read falls 1 residue short of the CDR3 end, and the missing part is taken from the germline J gene. The V and J genes are TRBV1 and TRBJ2-7, with D perhaps TRBD1 (6 bases). Germline CDR1 NSQYPW, CDR2 LRSPGD (reference sequence). V was trimmed by 3 bases and J by 4 bases, leaving 10 bases between them. This CDR3 is 13 amino acids long. CDR3: CTCSAPGQYEQYF. Incomplete CDR3 DNA: TGCACCTGCAGTGCTCCGGGACAATATGAACAGTAC.

This clone came up a few times. Gene names follow the mouse nomenclature. The missing CDR3 end, 1 residue past where the read stops, is filled in from the germline J gene. The chain combines TRBV1 with TRBJ1-3; possibly TRBD1 for D (6 bases). This CDR3 contains 15 residues. V dropped 1 base and J dropped 4 bases, with 11 bases sitting between them. Germline V gives CDR1 NSQYPW, CDR2 LRSPGD (reference sequence). The CDR3 is CTCSAVGGLGNTLYF. CDR3 DNA (partial): TGCACCTGCAGTGCAGTAGGGGGGTTGGGAAATACGCTCTAT. The full variable domain, rest sourced from reference TRBV1 and TRBJ1-3, is VTLLEQNPRWRLVPRGQAVNLRCILKNSQYPWMSWYQQDLQKQLQWLFTLRSPGDKEVKSLPGADYLATRVTDTELRLQVANMSQGRTLYCTCSAVGGLGNTLYFGEGSRLIVV.

This clone came up once. Gene names refer to mouse genes. The CDR3 goes on 1 residue after the read ends, and that part is filled in from the germline J gene. The J gene is TRBJ2-1, the V gene TRBV20; D tentatively fits TRBD1 or TRBD2 (5 bases each). This CDR3 region has 13 residues. Germline V gene sequence: CDR1 GFQATS, CDR2 STVNSAI. The V and J ends lost 1 base and 3 bases respectively, with 7 bases between them. CDR3 in amino acids: CGARVGAYAEQFF. Partial CDR3 DNA: TGTGGTGCTAGGGTTGGGGCCTATGCTGAGCAGTTC.

Points on this clone: Germline and genes here are mouse. The CDR3 end lies 1 residue beyond the end of the read and is filled in from the germline J gene. V usage is TRBV13-3 and J usage is TRBJ1-5, with 10 bases matching TRBD1. V dropped 5 bases and J dropped 3; count of bases not matched to a gene: 2. Germline CDR1 reads NNHDY; CDR2 reads SYVADS. CDR3 length equals 14 residues. CDR3: CASRGTGVNQAPLF. The sequenced part of the CDR3 DNA is TGTGCCAGCAGGGGGACAGGGGTCAACCAGGCTCCGCTT.

Turning to this clone: Genes and germline are mouse. The read terminates 1 residue before the CDR3 end, so the remaining end is supplied by the germline J gene. This CDR3 is also generated by other DNA sequences in the sample. The chain employs TRBV13-2 and TRBJ2-3; D might be TRBD2 (7 bases). Germline V gene data show CDR1 as NNHNN and CDR2 as SYGAGS (reference sequence). This CDR3 is built from 15 residues. Trimming removed 1 base at V and 0 bases at J, with 9 bases between. This CDR3 reads CASGDWGASAETLYF. The CDR3 bases that were read are TGTGCCAGCGGTGATTGGGGGGCCAGTGCAGAAACGCTGTAT.

About this clone itself: The genes and germline here are from mouse. The sequenced fragment ends 1 residue before the CDR3 boundary, so the rest is inferred from the germline J gene. This chain connects TRBV4 to TRBJ1-4; D is perhaps TRBD1 (6 bases). The CDR3 is 14 residues long. V shed 4 bases and J shed 2 bases, with 8 bases lying between them. CDR1 and CDR2 (germline): LGHDT, YNNKQL (reference sequence). Partial CDR3 DNA: TGTGCCAGCAGCTTGGACAGATCCAACGAAAGATTATTT. Translation: CASSLDRSNERLF. The complete CDR3 protein is CASSLDRSNERLFF. Together with reference TRBV4 and TRBJ1-4, the CDR3 gives the full variable domain: ETAVFQTPNYHVTQVGNEVSFNCKQTLGHDTMYWYKQDSKKLLKIMFSYNNKQLIVNETVPRRFSPQSSDKAHLNLRIKSVEPEDSAVYLCASSLDRSNERLFFGHGTKLSVL.

Note on this clone: Genes and germline come from the mouse. The CDR3 extends 1 residue past the end of the read, so its final part is completed from the germline J gene. This chain links TRBV13-1 with TRBJ1-1, with 10 nucleotides matching TRBD1. The CDR3 length is 14 residues. The trim removed 5 bases at V and 3 bases at J, leaving 4 bases unmatched. Germline loops: CDR1 NSHNY, CDR2 SYGAGN. CDR3 protein: CASRDRGRDTEVFF. The CDR3 DNA, read in part, is TGTGCCAGCAGAGACAGGGGGCGTGACACAGAAGTCTTC.

With regard to this clone: Gene names are mouse gene names. The read halts 1 residue ahead of the CDR3 end, with the missing end drawn from the germline J gene. The V and J genes are TRBV5 and TRBJ2-2, with D possibly being TRBD1 or TRBD2 (5 bases each). Trimming removed 3 bases at V and 3 bases at J, with 5 bases between. This CDR3 contains 13 residues. The germline gives CDR1 LGHNA, CDR2 YNLKQL (reference sequence). Incomplete CDR3 DNA: TGTGCCAGCAGCCAGGGGGACACCGGGCAGCTCTAC. As protein: CASSQGDTGQLY. The entire CDR3 reads CASSQGDTGQLYF.

Comments on this clone: Each gene name is a mouse one. The read ends 1 residue shy of where the CDR3 ends; the end is completed using the germline J gene. In the same sample, other DNA sequences code for this CDR3. The genes are TRBV13-1 and TRBJ1-3; TRBD1 matches at 11 bases. Germline V gene lookup returns CDR1 NSHNY and CDR2 SYGAGN. The CDR3 covers 17 residues. The V segment lost 3 bases and the J segment 0 bases; nucleotides outside the gene matches: 5. Incomplete CDR3 DNA: TGTGCCAGCAGTGCGGGGACAGGGGGAAATTCTGGAAATACGCTCTAT. It yields the protein CASSAGTGGNSGNTLY. The entire CDR3 protein is CASSAGTGGNSGNTLYF.

In regard to this clone: These gene names are mouse names. The CDR3 bases that were read are TGTGGTGCTAGGCGGGTAGGGAACACCGGGCAGCTCTAC. This sequence encodes CGARRVGNTGQLY. In full, the CDR3 is CGARRVGNTGQLYF. This chain connects TRBV20 to TRBJ2-2; no clear D. The CDR3 goes on 1 residue after the read ends, and that part is filled in from the germline J gene. CDR1 is GFQATS, CDR2 STVNSAI, per germline. This CDR3 region has 14 residues. Trimming took 2 bases from V and 2 from J, leaving 9 bases between them.

With regard to this clone: Gene names refer to mouse genes. The read ends 1 residue before the CDR3 terminus; that terminus is restored from the germline J gene. The chain employs TRBV29 and TRBJ2-7; TRBD1 or TRBD2 may be the D gene (5 bases each). Looked up from germline, CDR1 is MSHET and CDR2 is SYDVDS. This CDR3 is built from 14 residues. The V and J ends lost 0 bases and 6 bases respectively, with 12 bases between them. The CDR3 spells CASSLSSRGSEQYF. The DNA read from the CDR3 is TGTGCTAGCAGTTTATCGAGTCGGGGGAGTGAACAGTAC.

This clone is a singleton in its sample. All gene names here are mouse names. From the germline J gene comes the end of the CDR3, since the read stops 1 residue before it. Distinct nucleotide sequences in the sample also encode this CDR3. This chain joins TRBV13-1 and TRBJ1-1; 7 positions match TRBD1. CDR1 NSHNY and CDR2 SYGAGN come from the germline V gene. CDR3 length: 13 amino acids. After removal of 6 bases from V and 3 bases from J, the junction contained 5 bases not matched to a gene. The CDR3 reads CASNTGEDTEVFF. The covered CDR3 bases are TGTGCCAGCAACACAGGGGAAGACACAGAAGTCTTC.

As regards this clone: The gene names given are mouse names. Coverage ceases 1 residue before the CDR3 finishes, and the germline J gene fills in the end. The chain combines TRBV20 with TRBJ2-7, with D perhaps TRBD2 (6 bases). V shed 3 bases and J shed 3 bases, with 9 bases lying between them. Germline assignment: CDR1 GFQATS and CDR2 STVNSAI. This CDR3 contains 12 residues. The CDR3 DNA, read in part, is TGTGGTGCTAGACACTGGGACTATGAACAGTAC. Its translation is CGARHWDYEQY. The full CDR3 protein reads CGARHWDYEQYF. The whole variable domain, remainder taken from reference TRBV20 and TRBJ2-7, is GALVYQYPRRTICKSGTSMRMECQAVGFQATSVAWYRQSPQKTFELIALSTVNSAIKYEQNFTQEKFPISHPNLSFSSMTVLNAYLEDRGLYLCGARHWDYEQYFGPGTRLTVL.

Remarks on this clone: Gene names and germline match the mouse. The CDR3 is cut off 1 residue early in the read; its end comes from the germline J gene. The chain employs TRBV13-1 and TRBJ1-3, with a weak D call TRBD1 (6 bases). Per the germline V gene, CDR1 is NSHNY and CDR2 is SYGAGN. The germline V and J ends were trimmed by 0 bases and 0 bases, with 10 bases remaining between them. This CDR3 is 16 amino acids long. CDR3 loop: CASSDADRLSGNTLYF. CDR3 DNA, as far as it was read: TGTGCCAGCAGTGATGCAGACAGGCTTTCTGGAAATACGCTCTAT.

Worth noting for this clone: Any gene name here is a mouse gene name. The CDR3 extends 1 residue past the end of the read, so its final part is completed from the germline J gene. This chain uses TRBV5 with TRBJ2-7; unclear D gene. The ends were cut back, 0 bases at V and 3 bases at J, with 6 bases in the middle. In germline, CDR1 is LGHNA, CDR2 YNLKQL (reference sequence). This CDR3 has 13 residues. The covered CDR3 bases are TGTGCCAGCAGCCAAGACTGGAACTATGAACAGTAC. It yields the protein CASSQDWNYEQY. The CDR3 as a whole reads CASSQDWNYEQYF.

As concerns this clone: The listed genes are named as in mouse. From the germline J gene comes the end of the CDR3, since the read stops 1 residue before it. The rearrangement joins TRBV13-2 to TRBJ2-5, with 8 bases aligning to TRBD1. Germline values: CDR1 NNHNN, CDR2 SYGAGS (reference sequence). The trim removed 1 base at V and 6 bases at J, leaving 4 bases unmatched. The CDR3 covers 14 residues. The CDR3 bases that were read are TGTGCCAGCGGTGATCAGGGGGCGTGGGACACCCAGTAC. This gives the protein CASGDQGAWDTQY. The entire CDR3 sequence reads CASGDQGAWDTQYF.

Regarding this clone: Germline and genes here are mouse. The read is 1 residue too short to cover the CDR3 end, so that end is filled in from the germline J gene. The rearrangement joins TRBV19 to TRBJ1-1, with D unresolved. The length of the CDR3 is 12 residues. Germline V gives CDR1 FNHDT, CDR2 SITEND (reference sequence). V lost 1 base and J 5 bases, leaving 6 bases between the germline ends. The CDR3 sequence is CASSIRGTEVFF. Incomplete CDR3 DNA: TGTGCCAGCAGTATACGGGGAACAGAAGTCTTC.

Notes on this clone: Mouse names are used for the genes. Read coverage stops 1 residue before the CDR3 terminus; the germline J gene supplies the remainder. V is TRBV29 and J is TRBJ2-1; a possible D gene is TRBD1 (6 bases). Between the trimmed V and J ends, which lost 6 bases and 1 base, there was a span of 10 bases. In germline, CDR1 is MSHET, CDR2 SYDVDS. The CDR3 loop spans 14 amino acids. The CDR3 is CASRKGQNYAEQFF. The sequenced CDR3 bases are TGTGCTAGCAGAAAGGGACAAAACTATGCTGAGCAGTTC. The full variable domain, rest sourced from reference TRBV29 and TRBJ2-1, is DMKVTQMPRYLIKRMGENVLLECGQDMSHETMYWYRQDPGLGLQLIYISYDVDSNSEGDIPKGYRVSRKKREHFSLILDSAKTNQTSVYFCASRKGQNYAEQFFGPGTRLTVL.

To note about this clone: Genes and germline are mouse. The read finishes 1 residue shy of the CDR3 end, and the germline J gene is used to complete it. V usage is TRBV4 and J usage is TRBJ1-1; 11 bases fit TRBD1. There are 14 residues in the CDR3. Looked up from germline, CDR1 is LGHDT and CDR2 is YNNKQL (reference sequence). Losses at the gene ends were 4 bases for V and 3 bases for J; bases not matched to a gene: 1. This CDR3 is CASSSGQGDTEVFF. The part of the CDR3 DNA that was read is TGTGCCAGCAGCTCGGGACAGGGGGACACAGAAGTCTTC.

Points on this clone: Any gene name here is a mouse gene name. CDR3 bases read: TGTGCCAGCAGCCAAGAAACTGGGGGTTATGAACAGTAC. Its translation is CASSQETGGYEQY. The whole CDR3 is CASSQETGGYEQYF. The V and J genes are TRBV5 and TRBJ2-7; 8 nucleotides agree with TRBD2. The read comes to an end 1 residue before the CDR3 does, leaving the germline J gene to fill in the end. The CDR3 covers 14 residues. V gave up 0 bases and J gave up 4 bases; unmatched junction bases: 2. Germline CDR1 LGHNA, CDR2 YNLKQL (reference sequence).

With regard to this clone: These gene names are mouse names. The sequenced fragment ends 1 residue before the CDR3 boundary, so the rest is inferred from the germline J gene. The chain is built from TRBV4 and TRBJ2-4; D perhaps matches TRBD2 (7 bases). CDR1 LGHDT and CDR2 YNNKQL come from the germline V gene (reference sequence). The CDR3 spans 14 residues. Trimming took off 3 bases at V and 7 bases at J, with 14 bases between the two ends. Incomplete CDR3 DNA: TGTGCCAGCAGCTATTGGGGGGAGGGGGACACCTTGTAC. Its protein is CASSYWGEGDTLY. The CDR3 in its entirety is CASSYWGEGDTLYF.

Points on this clone: Gene names are the mouse ones. The CDR3 goes on 1 residue after the read ends, and that part is filled in from the germline J gene. The chain couples TRBV13-1 to TRBJ2-3; 9 bases are shared with TRBD2. J was trimmed by 1 base and V by 5 bases; bases with no gene match: 2. CDR3 length: 14 amino acids. CDR1 NSHNY and CDR2 SYGAGN come from the germline V gene. The CDR3 is CASSRTGGAETLYF. The sequenced part of the CDR3 DNA is TGTGCCAGCAGCCGGACTGGGGGTGCAGAAACGCTGTAT.